These T cell receptor beta chains were read from a single sample in a study of blood T cell repertoires in COVID-19. Assay: immunoSEQ multiplex PCR; the TCRdb copy retains only in-frame clones and omits some. The data hold approximately 500,000 clones, with 70% to 90% observed a single time. Sequences were obtained from peripheral blood. The receptor source for this set is a human donor in a cohort sampled during active COVID-19. The CDR3 runs from the conserved cysteine through the conserved F or W. D genes are given only for firm matches. Not all rows give a size; the values are once, few, many and, for expanded clones, a class.

D gene,J gene,clone size,V gene,CDR3 DNA,CDR3 protein
.,TRBJ2-3,.,TRBV19,TGTGCCAGTAGTATGAGCGGTCGTTCCACAGATACGCAGTATTTT,CASSMSGRSTDTQYF
TRBD2,TRBJ2-3,.,TRBV27,TGTGCCACCTCGGGACTAGCGGGAGTTAGCACAGATACGCAGTATTTT,CATSGLAGVSTDTQYF
TRBD1,TRBJ1-2,.,TRBV24-1,TGTGCCACCAGTGAACGGACAGGGGGCAACTATGGCTACACCTTC,CATSERTGGNYGYTF
.,TRBJ1-1,.,TRBV11-2,TGTGCCAGCAGCCCCCGTCAAGCCATGAACACTGAAGCTTTCTTT,CASSPRQAMNTEAFF
TRBD1,TRBJ1-5,.,TRBV28,TGTGCCAGCAATAAGGGGGCCCATCAGCCCCAGCATTTT,CASNKGAHQPQHF
TRBD1,TRBJ2-7,.,TRBV11-1,TGTGCCAGCAGCTTGATGACAGGGAAGAGCGAGCAGTACTTC,CASSLMTGKSEQYF
TRBD2,TRBJ2-1,.,TRBV19,TGTGCCAGTAGTATAGGTCTAGCGGGATACAATGAGCAGTTCTTC,CASSIGLAGYNEQFF
TRBD1,TRBJ1-1,.,TRBV7-3,TGTGCCAGCAGCTCAGGGGACAGCACTGAAGCTTTCTTT,CASSSGDSTEAFF
.,TRBJ2-7,.,TRBV28,TGTGCCAGCAGTTTACACAGCGGAGTCACCGAGCAGTACTTC,CASSLHSGVTEQYF
.,TRBJ1-1,few,TRBV13,TGTGCCAGCAGCTTAGCAGGCAGGGCTGAAGCTTTCTTT,CASSLAGRAEAFF
.,TRBJ2-7,.,TRBV15,TGTGCCACCAGCAGAGATCCGGGGTACTACGAGCAGTACTTC,CATSRDPGYYEQYF
TRBD2,TRBJ2-7,few,TRBV18,TGTGCCAGCTCACCCCCCGTCAGCGGGAGAGGGGAGCAGTACTTC,CASSPPVSGRGEQYF
.,TRBJ2-3,.,TRBV30,TGTGCCTGGAGTGCCCCGGCGGCCCACACCCCAACGCAGTATTTT,CAWSAPAAHTPTQYF
TRBD1,TRBJ2-7,.,TRBV7-9,TGTGCCAGCAGCTTAGCGCCGGGACAGGGTGACCACGAGCAGTACTTC,CASSLAPGQGDHEQYF
TRBD1,TRBJ1-5,.,TRBV2,TGTGCCAGCGGACAGGGGTTTGTAGAGCCCCAGCATTTT,CASGQGFVEPQHF
TRBD1,TRBJ1-3,.,TRBV6-5,TGTGCCAGCAGACCCTCAGGGGGCCTGCGAAACACCATATATTTT,CASRPSGGLRNTIYF
TRBD1,TRBJ2-7,once,TRBV11-3,TGTGCCAGCAGCGAGAGACAGGGGCCCTACGAGCAGTACTTC,CASSERQGPYEQYF
.,TRBJ2-5,.,TRBV28,TGTGCCAGCAGTCGAACTCCGGGAGCAGGGGAGACCCAGTACTTC,CASSRTPGAGETQYF
.,TRBJ2-4,.,TRBV3-1/TRBV3-2,TGTGCCAGCAGCCAAGACGCACTCAGGAACATTCAGTACTTC,CASSQDALRNIQYF
.,TRBJ1-2,.,TRBV3-1/TRBV3-2,TGTGCCAGCAGCCAAGAGGGGGGTTTGAGCTATGGCTACACCTTC,CASSQEGGLSYGYTF
.,TRBJ1-4,.,TRBV30,TGTGCCTCCAGGGATGTGGCAAATAATGAAAAACTGTTTTTT,CASRDVANNEKLFF
TRBD1,TRBJ2-1,.,TRBV29-1,TGCAGCGCCGATCCGGGACAGGGGTACAATGAGCAGTTCTTC,CSADPGQGYNEQFF
TRBD1,TRBJ1-6,.,TRBV27,TGTGCCAGCAGTTCACAGGGGAGCTCCTATAATTCACCCCTCCACTTT,CASSSQGSSYNSPLHF
.,TRBJ2-1,.,TRBV5-1,TGCGCCAGCGGGGGGGGCAGCTCCTACAATGAGCAGTTCTTC,CASGGGSSYNEQFF
.,TRBJ1-3,.,TRBV5-4,TGTGCCAGCAGCTTGGACTTGGGGCCAGGAAACACCATATATTTT,CASSLDLGPGNTIYF
.,TRBJ2-5,.,TRBV19,TGTGCCAGTAGTAATTCAAGGGGGGGGCAAGAGACCCAGTACTTC,CASSNSRGGQETQYF
.,TRBJ2-2,.,TRBV10-1,TGCGCCAGCAGTCCCTCGTTTCCCGGCACCGGGGAGCTGTTTTTT,CASSPSFPGTGELFF
.,TRBJ1-2,.,TRBV6-5,TGTGCCAGCAGGGTCCCGGACAGCTATGGCTACACCTTC,CASRVPDSYGYTF
TRBD2,TRBJ2-7,.,TRBV6-1,TGTGCCAGCAGTGAGGGACTAGCGGGAACCTACGAGCAGTACTTC,CASSEGLAGTYEQYF
TRBD1,TRBJ2-3,.,TRBV18,TGTGCCAGCCTTGCGAGGGGGACAGGGTCATTGGTACGGAACACAGATACGCAGTATTTT,CASLARGTGSLVRNTDTQYF
TRBD2,TRBJ2-3,.,TRBV28,TGTGCCAGCAGTTCCCTAGCACTAGCGGAGAGCACAGATACGCAGTATTTT,CASSSLALAESTDTQYF
TRBD2,TRBJ2-1,.,TRBV7-3,TGTGCCAGCAGCTTACAGGCGGGGGCCTACAATGAGCAGTTCTTC,CASSLQAGAYNEQFF
.,TRBJ1-2,.,TRBV6-4,TGTGCCAGCAGTGAGTGGGCAGGGCAAGGGTATGGCTACACCTTC,CASSEWAGQGYGYTF
.,TRBJ2-1,.,TRBV6-2/TRBV6-3,TGTGCCAGCAGCCTCGGGAATGAGCAGTTCTTC,CASSLGNEQFF
TRBD1,TRBJ2-7,.,TRBV11-2,TGTGCCAGCAGCTTAAGGACAGGCTCCTACGAGCAGTACTTC,CASSLRTGSYEQYF
.,TRBJ2-7,.,TRBV11-2,TGTGCCAGCAGCCGCAACAGGGATGGTTACGAGCAGTACTTC,CASSRNRDGYEQYF
.,TRBJ1-2,few,TRBV3-1/TRBV3-2,TGTGCCAGCAGCCCCCAGGGGAGAACGAGCTACACCTTC,CASSPQGRTSYTF
.,TRBJ2-5,.,TRBV2,TGTGCCAGCGGAGACTATGAAGAGACCCAGTACTTC,CASGDYEETQYF
.,TRBJ1-4,.,TRBV28,TGTGCCAGCAGTTTAGGCGGAAAGGGGGAAAAACTGTTTTTT,CASSLGGKGEKLFF
.,TRBJ2-5,.,TRBV10-3,TGTGCCATCAGCACCCGACGGGGAGTGGAGGGTGAAGAGACCCAGTACTTC,CAISTRRGVEGEETQYF